These 22 T cell receptor beta chains were sequenced from one sample in a study of T cells expressing NK-cell markers. TCRdb re-called the 5' RACE reads; one entry per CDR3 protein, DNA not given. This repertoire includes around 550,000 distinct CDR3 sequences. Sequences were obtained from blood T cells: a sorted CD56 or NKG2C T cell subset, CD4+ or CD8+ T cells, or bulk PBMC T cells (not recorded which). The receptor set was obtained from a man aged 18 to 29 in good health.

This chain uses TRBV12-3 or TRBV12-4 with TRBJ2-1; absent DNA, TCRdb's TRBD2 call cannot be checked. This CDR3 is 19 amino acids long. The CDR3 protein is CASSSGTSGRAENLNEQFF.

The V gene is TRBV2, the J gene TRBJ2-1; as DNA is missing, the TRBD2 call by TCRdb cannot be tested. The CDR3 extends over 15 amino acids. Germline lookup yields CDR1 SNHLY and CDR2 FYNNEI. The CDR3 loop reads CASSDLTSRHNEQFF.

V usage is TRBV29-1 and J usage is TRBJ1-6. There are 13 residues in the CDR3. Per the germline V gene, CDR1 is SQVTM and CDR2 is ANQGSEA. CDR3 loop: CSVGTMVGSPLHF.

This chain uses TRBV9 with TRBJ2-5. The CDR3 spans 15 residues. Germline CDR1 reads SGDLS; CDR2 reads YYNGEE. CDR3 sequence: CASSGQAVEAETQYF.

CDR3 residues: CASSLGQGARRQFF. V usage is TRBV12-3 or TRBV12-4 and J usage is TRBJ2-1; TCRdb's D call of TRBD1 is untestable without DNA. The CDR3 consists of 14 residues.

The chain carries TRBV7-6 and TRBJ1-4; TCRdb gives TRBD1 as the D gene, but with no DNA this cannot be confirmed. This CDR3 is 14 amino acids long. Germline V gives CDR1 SGHVS, CDR2 FNYEAQ. CDR3 protein: CASSRQGPNEKLFF.

This chain connects TRBV20-1 to TRBJ1-1; no DNA is available, so the TRBD1 call from TCRdb remains unchecked. This CDR3 contains 15 residues. CDR1 and CDR2 from the germline V gene are DFQATT and SNEGSKA (reference sequence). CDR3 amino acids: CSARGTQGYNTEAFF.

This sequence joins TRBV21-1 and TRBJ2-5; TCRdb returns TRBD2, unconfirmable since there is no DNA. TRBV21-1 is recorded as a pseudogene. This CDR3 has 17 residues. CDR3 sequence reads: CASSERLAGGQKETQYF.

The rearrangement links TRBV12-3 or TRBV12-4 to TRBJ2-5; TCRdb returns TRBD1, unconfirmable since there is no DNA. The CDR3 contains 14 residues. CDR3 loop: CASTDREKEETQYF.

V is TRBV11-3 and J is TRBJ2-3; there is no DNA to check the TCRdb D call of TRBD2. Germline-derived CDR1 and CDR2 are SGHNT and YENEEA. This CDR3 has 12 residues. The CDR3 here is CASSKATSGQYF.

This CDR3 reads CASSLMGLAGANEQFF. This chain links TRBV5-1 with TRBJ2-1; the TCRdb D gene call, TRBD2, has no DNA to confirm it. Germline CDR1 and CDR2: SGHRS and YFSETQ. This CDR3 has 16 amino acids.

V usage is TRBV4-3 and J usage is TRBJ2-4; the TCRdb D gene call, TRBD1, has no DNA to confirm it. Germline V gene lookup returns CDR1 LGHNA and CDR2 YSLEER. The CDR3 has 18 amino acids. CDR3 sequence: CASSQGVPAGAVRNIQYF.

The chain employs TRBV6-1 and TRBJ1-2; TCRdb gives TRBD1 as the D gene, but with no DNA this cannot be confirmed. Germline CDR1 reads MNHNS; CDR2 reads SASEGT. The CDR3 extends over 15 amino acids. CDR3 sequence reads: CASSGSVGQDYGYTF.

The gene calls are TRBV10-3 and TRBJ1-2; the D gene TCRdb calls, TRBD1, cannot be checked with no DNA. The CDR3 runs 12 residues. The germline V gene has CDR1 ENHRY and CDR2 SYGVKD. CDR3 region: CAVRSGDVGYTF.

The chain employs TRBV4-3 and TRBJ2-7; no DNA is available, so the TRBD2 call from TCRdb remains unchecked. The CDR3 is 16 amino acids. Germline V gene data show CDR1 as LGHNA and CDR2 as YSLEER. The CDR3 region is CASSQDRDSPLNEQYF.

The chain combines TRBV4-2 with TRBJ2-1. The CDR3 has 12 amino acids. The germline gives CDR1 LGHNA, CDR2 YNFKEQ. CDR3 region: CASSQVSGEQFF.

V gene TRBV20-1 combines with J gene TRBJ2-1; the D call of TRBD2 rests on TCRdb alone, since no DNA is present to check it. From germline, CDR1 is DFQATT and CDR2 SNEGSKA (reference sequence). This CDR3 spans 13 amino acids. CDR3 sequence: CSAPGTIYNEQFF.

This chain links TRBV27 with TRBJ2-4; without DNA, the TCRdb call of TRBD2 cannot be checked. Germline values: CDR1 MNHEY, CDR2 SMNVEV (reference sequence). CDR3 size: 14 residues. The CDR3 sequence is CASRGGWAKNIQYF.

The chain has TRBV24-1 and TRBJ2-3; checking the TCRdb D call of TRBD1 is not possible without DNA. CDR1 is KGHDR and CDR2 is SFDVKD in the germline V gene. The CDR3 sequence is 17 residues long. CDR3 sequence: CATSDRVKGGGLDTQYF.

CDR3 region: CSAPRGGTSYNEQFF. The chain uses TRBV20-1 and TRBJ2-1; TCRdb selects TRBD1, and the lack of DNA leaves this call unchecked. This CDR3 comprises 15 residues. Germline V gene data show CDR1 as DFQATT and CDR2 as SNEGSKA (reference sequence).

This rearrangement joins TRBV28 to TRBJ2-4; the D gene TCRdb calls, TRBD1, cannot be checked with no DNA. The germline CDR1 and CDR2 sequences are MDHEN and SYDVKM. CDR3 length: 16 amino acids. The CDR3: CASSSFSGAAKNIQYF.

V usage is TRBV10-3 and J usage is TRBJ2-5. The CDR3 length is 13 residues. Germline loops: CDR1 ENHRY, CDR2 SYGVKD. CDR3 residues: CAISESSVETQYF.